The clone carrying this T cell receptor beta chain was recorded only once. This specimen comes from a study of tumor T cells in aggressive B-cell lymphoma. Clones were sequenced by immunoSEQ multiplex PCR, and TCRdb holds only the in-frame ones, with some missing. The sample carries approximately 840 clones, 50% to 75% recorded once. Germline V gives CDR1 SNHLY, CDR2 FYNNEI. Deletions cut 6 bases from V and 3 bases from J, with 15 bases between. The CDR3 runs to 14 residues. Material: tumor tissue. The genes are TRBV2 and TRBJ2-7; possible D gene TRBD2, 6 bases. The sequence was collected from an adult with diffuse large B cell lymphoma. The CDR3 DNA sequence: TGTGCCAGCAGGGTGGAGGGAACCAACTACGAGCAGTACTTC. This sequence encodes CASRVEGTNYEQYF.